These T cell receptor beta chains were read from a single sample in a study of blood T cell repertoires in COVID-19. Produced via immunoSEQ multiplex PCR; TCRdb's table is partial and in-frame only. This sample has 450,000 to 500,000 clones; 70% to 90% occur once, and the top ten carry roughly 3.2%. The source material was peripheral blood. The source is a human donor in a cohort sampled during active COVID-19. Both conserved end residues are part of each CDR3. Each record gives: V gene, J gene, D gene, CDR3 protein. D genes are given only for firm matches.

v_call: TRBV19; j_call: TRBJ1-1; d_call: -; cdr3_aa: CASRLNRETEAFF
v_call: TRBV4-1; j_call: TRBJ1-2; d_call: -; cdr3_aa: CASSQDRVGATNYGYTF
v_call: TRBV2; j_call: TRBJ2-3; d_call: TRBD2; cdr3_aa: CARRTSSTDTQYF
v_call: TRBV10-3; j_call: TRBJ2-7; d_call: TRBD1; cdr3_aa: CAIAGTGISYEQYF
v_call: TRBV27; j_call: TRBJ1-4; d_call: TRBD1; cdr3_aa: CASSLNPTGLNEKLFF
v_call: TRBV29-1; j_call: TRBJ2-7; d_call: TRBD1; cdr3_aa: CSGKTGGNYEQYF
v_call: TRBV19; j_call: TRBJ1-5; d_call: -; cdr3_aa: CASSIPNYAYQPQHF
v_call: TRBV10-3; j_call: TRBJ1-2; d_call: -; cdr3_aa: CAISESMAGYGYTF
v_call: TRBV5-1; j_call: TRBJ1-1; d_call: TRBD1; cdr3_aa: CASSFRDRRTEAFF
v_call: TRBV2; j_call: TRBJ2-6; d_call: TRBD1; cdr3_aa: CASSAGGPGGANVLTF
v_call: TRBV29-1; j_call: TRBJ2-7; d_call: -; cdr3_aa: CSVGTVSYEQYF
v_call: TRBV19; j_call: TRBJ1-2; d_call: -; cdr3_aa: CASTLTGGNYGYTF
v_call: TRBV28; j_call: TRBJ1-2; d_call: -; cdr3_aa: CASSLLSPSGYTF
v_call: TRBV2; j_call: TRBJ2-1; d_call: TRBD1; cdr3_aa: CASSGQGAANEQFF
v_call: TRBV2; j_call: TRBJ2-3; d_call: TRBD2; cdr3_aa: CASSEARGRDTQYF
v_call: TRBV30; j_call: TRBJ1-4; d_call: TRBD1; cdr3_aa: CAWENRGREKLFF
v_call: TRBV30; j_call: TRBJ2-7; d_call: TRBD2; cdr3_aa: CAWSDSGLGSYEQYF
v_call: TRBV11-3; j_call: TRBJ2-5; d_call: TRBD1; cdr3_aa: CASSPGQEETQYF
v_call: TRBV11-2; j_call: TRBJ1-5; d_call: -; cdr3_aa: CASSRTGWEGQPQHF
v_call: TRBV10-3; j_call: TRBJ1-1; d_call: TRBD1; cdr3_aa: CAITTGQGNTEAFF
v_call: TRBV19; j_call: TRBJ2-5; d_call: TRBD1; cdr3_aa: CASSIEGTGAVVETQYF
v_call: TRBV6-1; j_call: TRBJ2-3; d_call: -; cdr3_aa: CASSARDTSAGTDTQYF
v_call: TRBV18; j_call: TRBJ1-1; d_call: TRBD1; cdr3_aa: CASSQGQGGTEAFF
v_call: TRBV3-1/TRBV3-2; j_call: TRBJ1-5; d_call: TRBD1; cdr3_aa: CASSHRTGDQPQHF
v_call: TRBV29-1; j_call: TRBJ1-1; d_call: TRBD1; cdr3_aa: CSALRTGNTEAFF
v_call: TRBV9; j_call: TRBJ1-6; d_call: TRBD1; cdr3_aa: CASSGTGTENSPLHF
v_call: TRBV6-2/TRBV6-3; j_call: TRBJ2-1; d_call: TRBD2; cdr3_aa: CASSYGLVPINEQFF
v_call: TRBV7-2; j_call: TRBJ2-3; d_call: -; cdr3_aa: CASSSSTDTQYF
v_call: TRBV4-2; j_call: TRBJ1-2; d_call: -; cdr3_aa: CASSHSPDSTYGYTF